This TCR beta chain was retrieved from a study of graft-versus-host responses after intestinal transplantation. Study-wide points: Present in recipient marrow, GvH clones included some that appeared first in ileum or blood. HvG clone declines early post-transplant were associated with peak circulating GvH levels. Elevated graft-versus-host to host-versus-graft clonal ratios in allografts were recorded for patients with graft-donor T cell macrochimerism.

A word on this clone: Its antigen remains unidentified.

CDR3 length: 14 amino acids. The junction had 6 bases not matched to a gene; V was cut back by 7 bases and J by 6 bases. Germline assignment: CDR1 LNHDA and CDR2 SQIVND (reference sequence). The assay was immunoSEQ multiplex PCR, and TCRdb's table has in-frame clones only and misses some. Among under 95,000 clones listed, more than 80% were seen once. The sequence was obtained from a human donor who received an intestinal transplant. The chain has TRBV19 and TRBJ2-3; 11 bases are shared with TRBD2. Sequenced material: unstimulated CD8+ T cells sorted from spleen or lymph node cells, taken before intestinal transplant. The DNA of the CDR3 is TGTGCCAGTACTAGCGGGGGGCCCGCGGATACGCAGTATTTT. This sequence encodes CASTSGGPADTQYF.